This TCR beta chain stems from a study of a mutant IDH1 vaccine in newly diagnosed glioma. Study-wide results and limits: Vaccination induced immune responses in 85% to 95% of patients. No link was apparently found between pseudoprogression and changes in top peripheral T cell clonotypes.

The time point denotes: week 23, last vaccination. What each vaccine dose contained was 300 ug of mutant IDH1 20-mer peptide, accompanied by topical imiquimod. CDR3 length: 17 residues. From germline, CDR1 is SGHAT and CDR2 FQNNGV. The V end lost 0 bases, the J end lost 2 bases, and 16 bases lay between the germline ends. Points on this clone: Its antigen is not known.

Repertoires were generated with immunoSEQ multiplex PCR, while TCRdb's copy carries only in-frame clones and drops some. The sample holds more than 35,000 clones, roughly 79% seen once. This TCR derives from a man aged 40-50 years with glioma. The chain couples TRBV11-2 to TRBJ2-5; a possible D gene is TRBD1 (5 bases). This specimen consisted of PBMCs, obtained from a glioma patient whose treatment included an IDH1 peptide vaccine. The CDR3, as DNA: TGTGCCAGCAGCTTAGATTTTACAGTAACAGGACAAGAGACCCAGTACTTC. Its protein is CASSLDFTVTGQETQYF.